This passage covers 21 T cell receptor beta chains from one sample sequenced in a study of blood T cell repertoires in COVID-19. Data came from immunoSEQ multiplex PCR; TCRdb stores just in-frame clones and leaves some out. In the table there are more than 110,000 clones, more than 80% of which are singletons. Sequenced sample: peripheral blood. The receptor source for this set is an elderly woman with acute or convalescent COVID-19.

The chain combines TRBV11-3 with TRBJ2-2; the D gene is possibly TRBD2 (5 bases). The V gene's germline CDR1 is SGHNT and CDR2 YENEEA. This CDR3 contains 14 residues. Between the trimmed V and J ends, which lost 4 bases and 5 bases, there was a span of 11 bases. CDR3 nucleotides: TGTGCCAGCAGCTCCGCGGGTTATACCGGGGAGCTGTTTTTT. Amino acid sequence: CASSSAGYTGELFF.

This clone was found once. The chain employs TRBV9 and TRBJ1-5, with 7 positions matching TRBD1. Germline CDR1 is SGDLS and CDR2 is YYNGEE. The CDR3 is 14 amino acids. Trimming at V came to 4 bases and at J to 4 bases, leaving 5 bases not matched to a gene. CDR3 DNA: TGTGCCAGCAGCAGGGACAGTCAGAATCAGCCCCAGCATTTT. Amino acids: CASSRDSQNQPQHF. The full variable domain, with the rest looked up from reference TRBV9 and TRBJ1-5, is DSGVTQTPKHLITATGQRVTLRCSPRSGDLSVYWYQQSLDQGLQFLIQYYNGEERAKGNILERFSAQQFPDLHSELNLSSLELGDSALYFCASSRDSQNQPQHFGDGTRLSIL.

The J gene is TRBJ2-1, the V gene TRBV7-2; 10 nucleotides match TRBD2. The length of the CDR3 is 15 residues. The V gene's germline CDR1 is SGHTA and CDR2 FQGNSA. The trim removed 5 bases at V and 4 bases at J, leaving 5 bases unmatched. The chain's CDR3 is CASSLSGGRYNEQFF. The CDR3 DNA is TGTGCCAGCAGCCTTAGCGGGGGGAGGTACAATGAGCAGTTCTTC.

This chain links TRBV3-1 (or the pseudogene TRBV3-2) with TRBJ1-2; TRBD1 might be the D (6 bases). The CDR3 consists of 12 residues. Germline-derived CDR1 and CDR2 are LGHDT and YNNKEL (reference sequence). The germline V and J ends were trimmed by 5 bases and 8 bases, with 12 bases remaining between them. The CDR3 region has the DNA TGTGCCAGCAGCGTTGGGACAAGCGGCTACACCTTC. Its translation is CASSVGTSGYTF.

The rearrangement uses TRBV10-1 and TRBJ1-2, with 8 bases aligning to TRBD1. CDR1 is WNHNN, CDR2 SYGVQD, per germline (reference sequence). The junction had 3 bases not matched to a gene; V was cut back by 5 bases and J by 4 bases. The CDR3 has 13 amino acids. In DNA, the CDR3 is TGCGCCAGCAGTCCCGGGACAGGCTATGGCTACACCTTC. Protein: CASSPGTGYGYTF.

This rearrangement joins TRBV7-8 to TRBJ1-1; 9 positions agree with TRBD1. Trimming removed 4 bases from V and 1 base from J; junction bases left unmatched: 7. The germline V gene encodes CDR1 SGHVS and CDR2 FQNEAQ. The CDR3 has 16 residues. In DNA form, the CDR3 reads TGTGCCAGCAGCTCATTAGGGACAGGGACGAACACTGAAGCTTTCTTT. The encoded protein is CASSSLGTGTNTEAFF.

The chain couples TRBV6-1 to TRBJ1-2, with D possibly matching TRBD1 (5 bases). CDR1 MNHNS and CDR2 SASEGT come from the germline V gene. This CDR3 spans 12 amino acids. Trimming stripped 1 base from V and 10 bases from J, with 10 bases between. This CDR3 is CASSEVWGDYTF. In nucleotides, the CDR3 is TGTGCCAGCAGTGAAGTGTGGGGGGACTACACCTTC.

This clone was found a few times. The CDR3 coding sequence is TGCGCCAGCAGCGTTTCGACAGGGGGCAATGAGCAGTTCTTC. This sequence encodes CASSVSTGGNEQFF. The chain employs TRBV5-1 and TRBJ2-1; TRBD1 agrees at 9 bases. CDR3 length: 14 residues. Per the germline V gene, CDR1 is SGHRS and CDR2 is YFSETQ. V lost 4 bases to trimming and J lost 6 bases; unmatched junction nucleotides: 5.

J is TRBJ2-5 and V is TRBV3-1 (or the pseudogene TRBV3-2); 7 positions agree with TRBD2. The CDR3 loop spans 16 amino acids. The germline V gene encodes CDR1 LGHDT and CDR2 YNNKEL (reference sequence). The junction had 13 bases not matched to a gene; V was cut back by 4 bases and J by 5 bases. The CDR3 DNA follows: TGTGCCAGCAGCCCCCCGGGGGGAGGGCGGCGGGAGACCCAGTACTTC. This codes for CASSPPGGGRRETQYF.

The V and J genes are TRBV5-4 and TRBJ2-6; 12 nucleotides line up with TRBD1. This CDR3 has 19 amino acids. The germline V gene encodes CDR1 SGHNT and CDR2 YYREEE (reference sequence). The junction had 12 bases not matched to a gene; V was cut back by 4 bases and J by 4 bases. CDR3 sequence (DNA): TGTGCCAGCAGCCCCCCGCCGGGACAGGGGGCGTCAGGGGCCAACGTCCTGACTTTC. Translated: CASSPPPGQGASGANVLTF. The full variable domain, its missing parts supplied by reference TRBV5-4 and TRBJ2-6, is ETGVTQSPTHLIKTRGQQVTLRCSSQSGHNTVSWYQQALGQGPQFIFQYYREEENGRGNFPPRFSGLQFPNYSSELNVNALELDDSALYLCASSPPPGQGASGANVLTFGAGSRLTVL.

The chain combines TRBV24-1 with TRBJ2-7; D call uncertain. The CDR3 has 13 amino acids. V was clipped by 3 bases and J by 0 bases, with 5 bases between them. CDR1 is KGHDR, CDR2 SFDVKD, per germline. CDR3 protein: CATSDGSSYEQYF. The CDR3 nucleotides are TGTGCCACCAGTGATGGCAGCTCCTACGAGCAGTACTTC.

CDR3 region: CASSRQGTDYGYTF. The CDR3 DNA reads TGTGCCAGCAGCCGCCAGGGGACGGACTATGGCTACACCTTC. The rearrangement uses TRBV3-1 (or the pseudogene TRBV3-2) and TRBJ1-2, with a tentative D call TRBD1 (6 bases). Trimming took 4 bases from V and 3 from J, leaving 12 bases between them. From germline, CDR1 is LGHDT and CDR2 YNNKEL (reference sequence). This CDR3 has 14 residues.

This chain uses TRBV7-6 with TRBJ1-2; 7 nucleotides match TRBD1. Germline loops: CDR1 SGHVS, CDR2 FNYEAQ. The CDR3 covers 14 residues. V lost 3 bases to trimming and J lost 0 bases; unmatched junction nucleotides: 1. The CDR3, as DNA: TGTGCCAGCAGCTTGGGGACAGCTAACTATGGCTACACCTTC. This codes for CASSLGTANYGYTF. The entire variable domain, with the rest obtained from reference TRBV7-6 and TRBJ1-2, is as follows: GAGVSQSPRYKVTKRGQDVALRCDPISGHVSLYWYRQALGQGPEFLTYFNYEAQQDKSGLPNDRFSAERPEGSISTLTIQRTEQRDSAMYRCASSLGTANYGYTFGSGTRLTVV.

CDR3: CASSQEGALGNQPQHF. Here the CDR3 DNA reads TGTGCCAGCAGCCAAGAAGGGGCGTTGGGCAATCAGCCCCAGCATTTT. The chain carries TRBV3-1 (or the pseudogene TRBV3-2) and TRBJ1-5, with D maybe TRBD1 (5 bases). V was pared by 0 bases and J by 2 bases, with 11 bases between. Germline V gene lookup returns CDR1 LGHDT and CDR2 YNNKEL (reference sequence). The CDR3 runs 16 residues.

The chain uses TRBV5-1 and TRBJ1-2; tentative D call: TRBD1 (6 bases). The germline gives CDR1 SGHRS, CDR2 YFSETQ. V was pared by 6 bases and J by 0 bases, with 21 bases between. The CDR3 contains 17 residues. Here the CDR3 reads CASNQNPGTPTNYGYTF. CDR3 coding DNA: TGCGCCAGCAACCAGAACCCCGGGACACCAACTAACTATGGCTACACCTTC.

The CDR3, as DNA: TGTGCCAGCCAACGGCTAGCGGGGGGCAATGAGCAGTTCTTC. Translated, it gives CASQRLAGGNEQFF. The rearrangement joins TRBV7-2 to TRBJ2-1; the match to TRBD2 covers 11 bases. CDR1 and CDR2 (germline): SGHTA, FQGNSA. The CDR3 consists of 14 residues. Trimming took 8 bases from V and 6 from J; bases not matched to a gene: 6.

The chain joins TRBV27 to TRBJ2-3; 10 bases line up with TRBD1. This CDR3 region has 17 residues. Germline lookup yields CDR1 MNHEY and CDR2 SMNVEV (reference sequence). After removal of 6 bases from V and 3 bases from J, the junction contained 12 bases not matched to a gene. The CDR3: CASRLRGTGDRTDTQYF. The CDR3 nucleotides are TGTGCCAGCAGGCTAAGGGGGACAGGGGATCGTACAGATACGCAGTATTTT.

The chain combines TRBV2 with TRBJ2-1; 10 bases are shared with TRBD1. The CDR3 covers 15 residues. The germline V gene encodes CDR1 SNHLY and CDR2 FYNNEI. Trimming cost V 4 bases and J 5 bases; bases outside gene matches: 5. CDR3: CASSARTGGNNEQFF. CDR3 nucleotide sequence: TGTGCCAGCAGTGCCCGGACAGGGGGGAACAATGAGCAGTTCTTC.

The chain combines TRBV7-9 with TRBJ1-1; 9 bases are a match to TRBD1. Germline V lookup: CDR1 SEHNR, CDR2 FQNEAQ (reference sequence). V shed 8 bases and J 4 bases; nucleotides not matched to a gene: 11. The CDR3 is made up of 15 amino acids. The CDR3 region has the DNA TGTGCCAGCGGACGAAACAGGGGGCTAAGCACTGAAGCTTTCTTT. It translates to CASGRNRGLSTEAFF.

V usage is TRBV11-2 and J usage is TRBJ2-5; the D is unclear. V lost 5 bases, J lost 5 bases, and 6 bases lay in between. CDR1 and CDR2 (germline): SGHAT, FQNNGV. The CDR3 is 11 residues long. In DNA, the CDR3 is TGTGCCAGCAGCGCCGCGGAGACCCAGTACTTC. It codes for CASSAAETQYF.

J is TRBJ1-6 and V is TRBV2; no firm D call. Deletions cut 6 bases from V and 0 bases from J, with 12 bases between. The CDR3 consists of 16 residues. Germline CDR1 reads SNHLY; CDR2 reads FYNNEI. For the CDR3, the DNA is TGTGCCAGCAGCCCCGGGGAGAGCTCCTATAATTCACCCCTCCACTTT. This gives the protein CASSPGESSYNSPLHF.